This entry lists 12 T cell receptor beta chains sequenced from one sample in a study. TCRdb used MiXCR to reprocess the RT-PCR reads, holding one entry per CDR3 protein. The sample includes approximately 720,000 distinct CDR3 sequences, 13% to 15% of them seen just once. Sequenced sample: memory CD4+ T cells from blood. The source of these receptors is a female donor in good health, serving as a healthy control.

This clonotype was picked up one time. The rearrangement links TRBV7-2 to TRBJ2-5; the D call may be TRBD1 or TRBD2 (6 bases each). V was cut by 2 bases and J by 9 bases, with 19 bases left in between. This CDR3 is 15 amino acids long. Per germline, CDR1 SGHTA and CDR2 FQGNSA. The CDR3 nucleotides are TGTGCCAGCAGCTTACGCGGGACAAAGGAGGAGGCCCAGTACTTC. Translation: CASSLRGTKEEAQYF.

This clonotype has a handful of counts. The junction differs from germline at one of its ends, possibly a read error. This chain connects TRBV7-8 to TRBJ1-5; 10 nucleotides line up with TRBD1. This CDR3 is built from 15 residues. Germline loops: CDR1 SGHVS, CDR2 FQNEAQ. The CDR3 protein is CASTLTGGDHQAQHF. CDR3 bases: TGTGCCAGCACCTTGACAGGGGGCGACCATCAGGCCCAGCATTTT.

This clonotype was seen repeatedly, ten times or more. J is TRBJ2-3 and V is TRBV20-1; TRBD2 aligns across 13 bases. Germline values: CDR1 DFQATT, CDR2 SNEGSKA (reference sequence). The CDR3 totals 15 residues. The V segment lost 1 base and the J segment 6 bases; nucleotides outside the gene matches: 4. The CDR3 protein is CSARGLAGGIDTQYF. The CDR3 DNA reads as TGCAGTGCTAGAGGACTAGCGGGGGGTATCGATACGCAGTATTTT.

There are many counts of this clonotype. This chain links TRBV12-3 or TRBV12-4 with TRBJ2-7; D possibly corresponds to TRBD2 (6 bases). The CDR3 contains 12 residues. V gave up 7 bases and J gave up 7 bases, with 14 bases separating them. In nucleotides, the CDR3 is TGTGCCAGCACACCGACCCGGGGGGAGCAGTACTTC. It yields the protein CASTPTRGEQYF.

This clonotype was seen a few times. This chain uses TRBV18 with TRBJ1-2; D uncertain. The germline CDR1 and CDR2 sequences are KGHSH and LQKENI. This CDR3 spans 13 amino acids. V was shortened by 5 bases and J by 4 bases, with 11 bases between the two germline ends. The CDR3 sequence is CASSEGSGYGYTF. CDR3 in DNA: TGTGCCAGCTCAGAGGGATCCGGCTATGGCTACACCTTC.

The V call is TRBV7-2, the J call TRBJ1-1; TRBD1 is a possible D gene (5 bases). Trimming removed 3 bases from V and 8 bases from J, with 13 bases in between. The CDR3 length is 13 residues. Germline V CDR1 and CDR2: SGHTA, FQGNSA. The CDR3 sequence: CASSFRVTREAFF. As DNA, the CDR3 is TGTGCCAGCAGCTTCAGGGTAACCCGGGAAGCTTTCTTT.

The gene calls are TRBV28 and TRBJ2-7; D might be TRBD2 (5 bases). The V end was cut by 3 bases, the J end by 5 bases, with 11 bases between. From germline, CDR1 is MDHEN and CDR2 SYDVKM. The CDR3 is made up of 13 amino acids. DNA for the CDR3: TGTGCCAGCAGTTTTCCGGGATACCACGAGCAGTACTTC. This encodes CASSFPGYHEQYF. Full variable domain (rest looked up from reference TRBV28 and TRBJ2-7): DVKVTQSSRYLVKRTGEKVFLECVQDMDHENMFWYRQDPGLGLRLIYFSYDVKMKEKGDIPEGYSVSREKKERFSLILESASTNQTSMYLCASSFPGYHEQYFGPGTRLTVT.

This clonotype was seen a handful of times. The chain joins TRBV29-1 to TRBJ2-3; D perhaps matches TRBD1 (5 bases). This CDR3 has 14 amino acids. Trimming cost V 4 bases and J 2 bases, with 13 bases left between them. Germline V lookup: CDR1 SQVTM, CDR2 ANQGSEA. The CDR3 DNA is TGCAGCGTTGGGGCAGGGTCCTCCACAGATACGCAGTATTTT. Its protein is CSVGAGSSTDTQYF.

This clonotype showed up many times. This chain joins TRBV7-3 and TRBJ1-5; no reliable D call. This CDR3 has 13 amino acids. Germline CDR1 SGHTA, CDR2 FQGTGA. Deletions cut 5 bases from V and 5 bases from J, with 10 bases between. CDR3 bases: TGTGCCAGCAGCCAACAGCGGGATCAGCCCCAGCATTTT. Amino acid sequence: CASSQQRDQPQHF.

This clonotype was picked up a small number of times. The rearrangement joins TRBV7-2 to TRBJ1-1; D unresolved. Trimming removed 5 bases from V and 0 bases from J, with 7 bases in between. The CDR3 length is 13 residues. Germline V lookup: CDR1 SGHTA, CDR2 FQGNSA. The CDR3 DNA reads as TGTGCCAGCAGCCTTCACTTGAACACTGAAGCTTTCTTT. It specifies CASSLHLNTEAFF.

This clonotype was picked up many times. The J gene is TRBJ1-2, the V gene TRBV29-1, with D tentatively TRBD1 (5 bases). This CDR3 spans 12 amino acids. Germline V gives CDR1 SQVTM, CDR2 ANQGSEA. Trimming removed 4 bases at V and 4 bases at J, with 10 bases between. The CDR3 region has the DNA TGCAGCGTTGGAGGGGATGCCTATGGCTACACCTTC. The encoded protein is CSVGGDAYGYTF.

This chain joins TRBV7-6 and TRBJ1-1; D remains ambiguous. The CDR3 runs 13 residues. Trimming took 8 bases from V and 0 from J, leaving 10 bases between them. Germline V CDR1 and CDR2: SGHVS, FNYEAQ. The CDR3, as DNA: TGTGCCAGCTCCGCCCTCTTGAACACTGAAGCTTTCTTT. This encodes CASSALLNTEAFF.